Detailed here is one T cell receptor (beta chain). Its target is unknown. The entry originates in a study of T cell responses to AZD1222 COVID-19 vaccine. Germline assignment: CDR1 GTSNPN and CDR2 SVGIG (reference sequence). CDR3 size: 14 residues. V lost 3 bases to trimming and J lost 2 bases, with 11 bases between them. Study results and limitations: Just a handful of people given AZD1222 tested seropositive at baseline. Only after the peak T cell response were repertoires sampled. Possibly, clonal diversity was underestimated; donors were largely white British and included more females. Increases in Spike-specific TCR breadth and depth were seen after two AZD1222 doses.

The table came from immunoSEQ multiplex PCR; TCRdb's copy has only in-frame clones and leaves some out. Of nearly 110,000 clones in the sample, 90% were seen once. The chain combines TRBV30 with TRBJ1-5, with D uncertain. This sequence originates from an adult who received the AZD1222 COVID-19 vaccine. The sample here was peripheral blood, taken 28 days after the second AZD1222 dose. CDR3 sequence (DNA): TGTGCCTGGAGAGTTGGCGACGGCAATCAGCCCCAGCATTTT. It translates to CAWRVGDGNQPQHF.